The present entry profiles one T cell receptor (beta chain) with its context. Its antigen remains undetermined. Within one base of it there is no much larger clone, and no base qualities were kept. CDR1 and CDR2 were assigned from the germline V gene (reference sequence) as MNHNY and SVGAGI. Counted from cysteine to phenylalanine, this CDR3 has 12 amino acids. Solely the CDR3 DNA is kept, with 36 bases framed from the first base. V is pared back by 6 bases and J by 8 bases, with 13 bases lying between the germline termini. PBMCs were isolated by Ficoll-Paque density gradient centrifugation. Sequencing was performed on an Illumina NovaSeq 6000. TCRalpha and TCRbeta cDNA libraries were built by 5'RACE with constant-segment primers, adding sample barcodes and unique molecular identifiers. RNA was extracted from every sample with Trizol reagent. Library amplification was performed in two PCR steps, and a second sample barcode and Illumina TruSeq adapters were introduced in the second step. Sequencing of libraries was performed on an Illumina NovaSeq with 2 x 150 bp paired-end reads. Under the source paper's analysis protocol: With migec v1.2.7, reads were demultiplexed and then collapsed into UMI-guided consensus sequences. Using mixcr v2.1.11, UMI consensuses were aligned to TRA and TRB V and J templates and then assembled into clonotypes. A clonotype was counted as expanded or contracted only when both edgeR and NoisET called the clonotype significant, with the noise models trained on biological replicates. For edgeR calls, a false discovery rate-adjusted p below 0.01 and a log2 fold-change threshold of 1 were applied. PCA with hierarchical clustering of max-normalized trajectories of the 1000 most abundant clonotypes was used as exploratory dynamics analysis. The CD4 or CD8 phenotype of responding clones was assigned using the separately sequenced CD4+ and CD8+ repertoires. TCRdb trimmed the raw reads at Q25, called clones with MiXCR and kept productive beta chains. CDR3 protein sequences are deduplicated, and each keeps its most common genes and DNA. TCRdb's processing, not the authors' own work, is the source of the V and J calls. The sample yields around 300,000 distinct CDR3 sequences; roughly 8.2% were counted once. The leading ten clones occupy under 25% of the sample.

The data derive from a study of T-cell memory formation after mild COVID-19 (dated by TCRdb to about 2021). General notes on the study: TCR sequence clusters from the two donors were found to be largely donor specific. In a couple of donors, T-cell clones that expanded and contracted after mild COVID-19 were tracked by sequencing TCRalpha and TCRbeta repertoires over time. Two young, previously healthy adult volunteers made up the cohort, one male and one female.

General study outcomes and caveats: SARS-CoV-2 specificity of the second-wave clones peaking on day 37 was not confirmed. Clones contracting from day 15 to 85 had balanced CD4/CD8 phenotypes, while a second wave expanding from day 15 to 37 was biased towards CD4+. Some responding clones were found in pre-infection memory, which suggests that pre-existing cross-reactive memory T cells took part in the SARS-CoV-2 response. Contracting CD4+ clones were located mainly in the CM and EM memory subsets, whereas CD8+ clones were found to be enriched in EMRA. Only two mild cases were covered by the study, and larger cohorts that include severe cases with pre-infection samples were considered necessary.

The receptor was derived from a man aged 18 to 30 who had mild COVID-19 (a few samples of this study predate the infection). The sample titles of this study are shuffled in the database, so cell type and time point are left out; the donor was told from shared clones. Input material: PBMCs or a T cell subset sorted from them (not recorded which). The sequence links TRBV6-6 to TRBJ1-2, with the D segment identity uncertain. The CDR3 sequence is CASSLAEVGYTF. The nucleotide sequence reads TGTGCCAGCAGCCTGGCGGAAGTGGGCTACACCTTC.